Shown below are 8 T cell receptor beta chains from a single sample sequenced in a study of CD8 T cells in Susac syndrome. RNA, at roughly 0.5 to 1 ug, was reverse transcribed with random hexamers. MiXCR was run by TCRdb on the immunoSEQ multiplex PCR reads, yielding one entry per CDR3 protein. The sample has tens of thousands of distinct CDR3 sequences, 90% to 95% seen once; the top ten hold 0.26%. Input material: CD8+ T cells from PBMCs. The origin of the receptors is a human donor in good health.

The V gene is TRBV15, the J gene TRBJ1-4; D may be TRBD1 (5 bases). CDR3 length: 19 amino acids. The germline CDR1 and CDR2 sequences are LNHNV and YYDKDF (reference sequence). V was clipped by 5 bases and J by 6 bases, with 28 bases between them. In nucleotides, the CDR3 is TGTGCCACCAGCGGAGGCGCCGGGACTTCTCTCGTGCGATATGAAAAACTGTTTTTT. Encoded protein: CATSGGAGTSLVRYEKLFF. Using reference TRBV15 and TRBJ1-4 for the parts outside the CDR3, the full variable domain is DAMVIQNPRYQVTQFGKPVTLSCSQTLNHNVMYWYQQKSSQAPKLLFHYYDKDFNNEADTPDNFQSRRPNTSFCFLDIRSPGLGDTAMYLCATSGGAGTSLVRYEKLFFGSGTQLSVL.

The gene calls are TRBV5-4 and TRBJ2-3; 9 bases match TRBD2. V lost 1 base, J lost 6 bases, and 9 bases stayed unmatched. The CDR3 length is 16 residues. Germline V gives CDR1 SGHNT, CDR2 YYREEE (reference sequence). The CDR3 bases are TGTGCCAGCAGCTTGAATTCCGGGACTAGCCCCGATACGCAGTATTTT. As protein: CASSLNSGTSPDTQYF.

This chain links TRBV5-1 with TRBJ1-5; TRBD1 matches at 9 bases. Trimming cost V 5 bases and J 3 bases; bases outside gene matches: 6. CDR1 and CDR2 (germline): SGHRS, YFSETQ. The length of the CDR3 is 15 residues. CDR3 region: CASRAGQGYNQPQHF. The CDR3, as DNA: TGCGCCAGCAGAGCGGGACAGGGATACAATCAGCCCCAGCATTTT.

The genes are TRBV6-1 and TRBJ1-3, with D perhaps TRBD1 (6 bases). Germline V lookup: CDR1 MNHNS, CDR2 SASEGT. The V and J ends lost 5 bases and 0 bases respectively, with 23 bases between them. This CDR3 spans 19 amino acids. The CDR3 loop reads CASSQTGQGQFLSGNTIYF. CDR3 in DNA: TGTGCCAGCAGTCAAACCGGTCAAGGACAGTTCCTCTCTGGAAACACCATATATTTT.

The CDR3 DNA is TGTGCCAGCAAGCGACCGACAGGGAAGAACACTGAAGCTTTCTTT. This encodes CASKRPTGKNTEAFF. V gene TRBV27 combines with J gene TRBJ1-1, with TRBD1 identical over 7 bases. Germline V gene sequence: CDR1 MNHEY, CDR2 SMNVEV (reference sequence). This CDR3 is built from 15 residues. V lost 7 bases to trimming and J lost 1 base; unmatched junction nucleotides: 9.

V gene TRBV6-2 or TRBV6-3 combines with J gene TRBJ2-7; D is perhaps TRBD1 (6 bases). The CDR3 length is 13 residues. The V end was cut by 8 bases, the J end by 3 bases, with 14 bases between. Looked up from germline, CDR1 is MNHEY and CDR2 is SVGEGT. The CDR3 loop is CASSRGQNYEQYV. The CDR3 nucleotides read TGTGCCAGCTCACGCGGACAGAACTACGAGCAGTACGTC.

CDR3 DNA: TGTGCCATCGCCGGGCCACTCGACCAAGAGACCCAGTACTTC. As protein: CAIAGPLDQETQYF. The J gene is TRBJ2-5, the V gene TRBV10-3; D is uncertain. V was clipped by 8 bases and J by 0 bases, with 13 bases between them. Germline CDR1 reads ENHRY; CDR2 reads SYGVKD. The CDR3 is 14 amino acids.

The CDR3 sequence: CASSHPRREDTQYF. CDR3 nucleotide sequence: TGTGCCAGCAGTCATCCGAGGCGGGAGGATACGCAGTATTTT. The rearrangement uses TRBV9 and TRBJ2-3, with TRBD2 matching over 7 bases. The CDR3 totals 14 residues. With 5 bases clipped from V and 6 bases from J, the junction kept 9 bases outside the gene matches. The germline gives CDR1 SGDLS, CDR2 YYNGEE. Supplemented by reference TRBV9 and TRBJ2-3, the full variable domain reads DSGVTQTPKHLITATGQRVTLRCSPRSGDLSVYWYQQSLDQGLQFLIQYYNGEERAKGNILERFSAQQFPDLHSELNLSSLELGDSALYFCASSHPRREDTQYFGPGTRLTVL.